A selection of T cell receptor beta chains follows, all from one sample in a study of blood T cell repertoires in COVID-19. Libraries were prepared by immunoSEQ multiplex PCR; TCRdb keeps only in-frame clonotypes and omits some of them. This table holds about 250,000 clones, around 85% found once. Sequencing was done on a sample of PBMCs or T cells enriched from blood (not recorded which). The receptor set was obtained from a woman aged 50 to 60 with acute COVID-19. Both conserved end residues are part of each CDR3. Fields, in order: J gene, D gene, CDR3 length, clone size, V gene, CDR3 protein, CDR3 DNA. D genes are given only for firm matches. Rows may omit the clone size; those that give it use once, few, many or a size class.

J: TRBJ1-6; D: .; length: 15; size: .; V: TRBV11-2; CDR3: CASSLATGWNSPLHF; DNA: TGTGCCAGCAGCTTAGCTACGGGTTGGAATTCACCCCTCCACTTT
J: TRBJ1-4; D: .; length: 15; size: .; V: TRBV7-9; CDR3: CASSFSDTGVEKLFF; DNA: TGTGCCAGCAGCTTTTCCGACACCGGTGTAGAAAAACTGTTTTTT
J: TRBJ2-2; D: .; length: 15; size: few; V: TRBV30; CDR3: CAWTPYTGLLGELFF; DNA: TGTGCCTGGACACCATATACGGGACTCCTCGGGGAGCTGTTTTTT
J: TRBJ1-5; D: TRBD1; length: 16; size: .; V: TRBV25-1; CDR3: CASSRRGQFGNQPQHF; DNA: TGTGCCAGCAGCCGCCGGGGACAGTTCGGCAATCAGCCCCAGCATTTT
J: TRBJ2-5; D: TRBD1; length: 14; size: .; V: TRBV19; CDR3: CASSTLDREETQYF; DNA: TGTGCCAGTAGTACACTCGACAGGGAAGAGACCCAGTACTTC
J: TRBJ1-1; D: .; length: 17; size: few; V: TRBV28; CDR3: CASSLRGGARGNTEAFF; DNA: TGTGCCAGCAGTTTAAGGGGGGGAGCCCGGGGGAACACTGAAGCTTTCTTT
J: TRBJ2-1; D: TRBD1; length: 11; size: .; V: TRBV7-2; CDR3: CASSIDRGLVF; DNA: TGTGCCAGCAGCATCGACAGGGGGCTGGTCTTC
J: TRBJ2-3; D: TRBD1; length: 17; size: .; V: TRBV7-2; CDR3: CASSQRATGSFADTQYF; DNA: TGTGCCAGCAGCCAACGTGCGACAGGGAGTTTCGCAGATACGCAGTATTTT
J: TRBJ1-1; D: .; length: 15; size: once; V: TRBV18; CDR3: CASSPREDVGTEAFF; DNA: TGTGCCAGCTCACCACGGGAGGATGTCGGCACTGAAGCTTTCTTT
J: TRBJ1-5; D: TRBD1; length: 13; size: .; V: TRBV30; CDR3: CAWGQGIHQPQHF; DNA: TGTGCCTGGGGACAGGGTATCCACCAGCCCCAGCATTTT
J: TRBJ1-4; D: .; length: 15; size: .; V: TRBV4-2; CDR3: CASSQVGGPNEKLFF; DNA: TGTGCCAGCAGCCAAGTTGGGGGCCCAAATGAAAAACTGTTTTTT
J: TRBJ1-1; D: TRBD1; length: 13; size: .; V: TRBV5-1; CDR3: CASSSDRDDEAFF; DNA: TGCGCCAGCAGCTCGGACAGGGATGATGAAGCTTTCTTT
J: TRBJ1-4; D: .; length: 14; size: .; V: TRBV7-8; CDR3: CASSQRLTNEKLFF; DNA: TGTGCCAGCAGCCAGAGACTTACTAATGAAAAACTGTTTTTT
J: TRBJ2-2; D: TRBD1; length: 15; size: .; V: TRBV12-5; CDR3: CASAPGQGATGELFF; DNA: TGTGCTAGTGCCCCGGGACAGGGGGCAACCGGGGAGCTGTTTTTT
J: TRBJ2-2; D: TRBD1; length: 17; size: .; V: TRBV15; CDR3: CATSLHRGQGGTGELFF; DNA: TGTGCCACCAGCCTCCATAGGGGACAGGGTGGCACCGGGGAGCTGTTTTTT
J: TRBJ2-3; D: .; length: 13; size: .; V: TRBV5-8; CDR3: CASTPDSKDTQYF; DNA: TGTGCCAGCACCCCCGACAGTAAGGATACGCAGTATTTT
J: TRBJ1-1; D: TRBD1; length: 14; size: .; V: TRBV5-1; CDR3: CASSTGTVNTEAFF; DNA: TGCGCCAGCAGCACCGGGACAGTGAACACTGAAGCTTTCTTT
J: TRBJ1-1; D: .; length: 12; size: once; V: TRBV11-3; CDR3: CASSPGNTEAFF; DNA: TGTGCCAGCAGCCCAGGAAACACTGAAGCTTTCTTT
J: TRBJ2-3; D: .; length: 15; size: .; V: TRBV7-6; CDR3: CASSLAWDSTDTQYF; DNA: TGTGCCAGCAGCTTAGCCTGGGACTCGACAGATACGCAGTATTTT
J: TRBJ2-5; D: .; length: 13; size: .; V: TRBV14; CDR3: CASSQDGGKTQYF; DNA: TGTGCCAGCAGCCAAGACGGGGGAAAGACCCAGTACTTC
J: TRBJ2-5; D: .; length: 14; size: .; V: TRBV5-4; CDR3: CASSNYQIQETQYF; DNA: TGTGCCAGCAGCAATTATCAGATCCAAGAGACCCAGTACTTC
J: TRBJ2-1; D: TRBD2; length: 15; size: .; V: TRBV2; CDR3: CASSRTSGGANEQFF; DNA: TGTGCCAGCAGCCGGACTAGCGGGGGGGCCAATGAGCAGTTCTTC
J: TRBJ1-1; D: .; length: 14; size: .; V: TRBV13; CDR3: CASSLVGVQTEAFF; DNA: TGTGCCAGCAGCTTAGTAGGGGTTCAGACTGAAGCTTTCTTT
J: TRBJ1-1; D: TRBD1; length: 17; size: .; V: TRBV6-2/TRBV6-3; CDR3: CASSRSGTGTMNTEAFF; DNA: TGTGCCAGCAGCCGCTCCGGGACAGGGACCATGAACACTGAAGCTTTCTTT
J: TRBJ2-7; D: .; length: 18; size: .; V: TRBV15; CDR3: CATSRDPFDPAGRYEQYF; DNA: TGTGCCACCAGCAGAGATCCTTTCGACCCAGCGGGCCGGTACGAGCAGTACTTC
J: TRBJ1-2; D: .; length: 12; size: .; V: TRBV7-9; CDR3: CASIVEPLGYTF; DNA: TGTGCCAGCATCGTAGAGCCCCTTGGCTACACCTTC
J: TRBJ2-5; D: .; length: 16; size: .; V: TRBV9; CDR3: CASSVDVGGTGETQYF; DNA: TGTGCCAGCAGCGTAGATGTAGGAGGGACGGGGGAGACCCAGTACTTC